This T cell receptor (beta chain) was retrieved from a study of graft-versus-host responses after intestinal transplantation. The wider study: Among the recipients, transplants were multivisceral, liver-intestinal, or isolated intestinal. Induction with anti-thymocyte globulin, then tacrolimus and steroids for 2 to 3 years, was given to all recipients.

Concerning this clone: Its antigen is not known. Other DNA sequences in the same sample also yield this CDR3.

The repertoire was sequenced with immunoSEQ multiplex PCR; TCRdb's copy has only in-frame clones and lacks some. Of roughly 120,000 clones in the sample, just under 95% were seen once. Trimming shortened V by 0 bases and J by 5 bases, and 6 bases separated the two germline ends. The CDR3 runs to 12 residues. CDR1 and CDR2 from the germline V gene are GTSNPN and SVGIG (reference sequence). Points from the study as a whole: GvH clones were identified in recipient marrow, with some first appearing in ileum or blood.

The material sequenced was unstimulated CD4+ T cells sorted from spleen or lymph node cells, taken before intestinal transplant. V gene TRBV30 combines with J gene TRBJ2-3; D call uncertain. The sequence was obtained from a human donor who received an intestinal transplant. Here the CDR3 DNA reads TGTGCCTGGAGTGTACGAGGAGATACGCAGTATTTT. This translates into CAWSVRGDTQYF.